This is a list of T cell receptor beta chains from one sample in a study of blood T cell repertoires in COVID-19. Sequencing was performed with immunoSEQ multiplex PCR; in TCRdb, only in-frame clones are kept and a portion is missing. The sample has about 13,000 clones, roughly 90% seen once. The sample comprised peripheral blood. Receptors were obtained from a human donor with active COVID-19. The donor label of this sample is uncertain. CDR3s include the opening cysteine and the closing phenylalanine or tryptophan. D genes are given only for firm matches. Expanded clones are given a class, and other clones once, few, many or no size at all.

NA	TRBV18	TRBJ2-7	TRBD1	CASSPSDRVTEQYF	TGTGCCAGCTCACCTTCAGACAGGGTGACCGAGCAGTACTTC
once	TRBV5-4	TRBJ1-6	NA	CASSLGQGEISPLHF	TGTGCCAGCAGCTTGGGGCAGGGCGAGATTTCACCCCTCCACTTT
NA	TRBV11-2	TRBJ2-1	NA	CASSSWGNPNEQFF	TGTGCCAGCAGCTCCTGGGGCAACCCTAATGAGCAGTTCTTC
NA	TRBV6-5	TRBJ1-2	TRBD1	CASSPTGNYGYTF	TGTGCCAGCAGTCCGACAGGGAACTATGGCTACACCTTC
NA	TRBV21-1	TRBJ1-5	NA	CASSKDGQGNQPQHF	TGTGCCAGCAGCAAAGATGGACAGGGCAACCAGCCCCAGCATTTT
NA	TRBV4-3	TRBJ1-4	TRBD1	CASSQDFVAGGINEKLFF	TGCGCCAGCAGCCAGGACTTCGTAGCAGGGGGCATAAATGAAAAACTGTTTTTT
NA	TRBV5-1	TRBJ2-5	TRBD2	CASSFSPTSGGPQETQYF	TGCGCCAGCAGCTTTTCGCCAACTAGCGGGGGACCCCAAGAGACCCAGTACTTC
NA	TRBV6-2/TRBV6-3	TRBJ2-7	TRBD1	CASSFGQGSYEQYF	TGTGCCAGCAGTTTTGGACAGGGGTCCTACGAGCAGTACTTC
once	TRBV7-2	TRBJ2-5	TRBD1	CASSLARTGGTETQYF	TGTGCCAGCAGCTTAGCCAGGACAGGGGGGACGGAGACCCAGTACTTC
NA	TRBV25-1	TRBJ1-4	NA	CASSDPGWATNEKLFF	TGTGCCAGCAGTGATCCGGGGTGGGCAACTAATGAAAAACTGTTTTTT
NA	TRBV3-1/TRBV3-2	TRBJ2-7	NA	CASSQDPGAGEQYF	TGTGCCAGCAGCCAAGATCCAGGGGCGGGCGAGCAGTACTTC
NA	TRBV2	TRBJ2-5	TRBD2	CASRGGALETQYF	TGTGCCAGCAGGGGAGGGGCTTTAGAGACCCAGTACTTC
NA	TRBV28	TRBJ1-2	TRBD1	CASSVGTGGGGYTF	TGTGCCAGCAGTGTCGGGACAGGGGGCGGGGGCTACACCTTC
NA	TRBV27	TRBJ1-2	NA	CASRLSINYGYTF	TGTGCCAGCAGACTGTCAATTAACTATGGCTACACCTTC
NA	TRBV6-2/TRBV6-3	TRBJ2-3	NA	CASSYSMGWREEGTDTQYF	TGTGCCAGCAGTTACTCGATGGGGTGGAGGGAAGAAGGCACAGATACGCAGTATTTT
NA	TRBV5-1	TRBJ2-7	NA	CASSLGGVADEQYF	TGCGCCAGCAGCTTAGGAGGGGTTGCCGACGAGCAGTACTTC
once	TRBV9	TRBJ2-7	NA	CASSVAVDTSTYEQYF	TGTGCCAGCAGCGTAGCTGTAGACACCAGTACCTACGAGCAGTACTTC
NA	TRBV7-2	TRBJ1-4	NA	CASSPRPWATNEKLFF	TGTGCCAGCAGCCCACGGCCATGGGCGACTAATGAAAAACTGTTTTTT
NA	TRBV6-5	TRBJ1-3	TRBD1	CASSSGQNSGNTIYF	TGTGCCAGCAGTTCGGGACAGAACTCTGGAAACACCATATATTTT
NA	TRBV7-6	TRBJ2-1	NA	CASSLGQGLASYNEQFF	TGTGCCAGCAGCTTAGGGCAGGGGCTCGCATCCTACAATGAGCAGTTCTTC
NA	TRBV20-1	TRBJ2-5	NA	CSVQKQTQYF	TGCAGTGTTCAGAAACAGACCCAGTACTTC
NA	TRBV27	TRBJ2-1	TRBD1	CASSPRSGTGYNEQFF	TGTGCCAGCAGTCCCCGATCCGGGACAGGCTACAATGAGCAGTTCTTC
NA	TRBV5-1	TRBJ2-3	TRBD1	CASSSGTGGAADTQYF	TGCGCCAGCAGCTCCGGGACAGGGGGCGCGGCGGATACGCAGTATTTT
NA	TRBV18	TRBJ1-1	NA	CASSPPLRTGGSTEAFF	TGTGCCAGCTCACCCCCGCTCCGCACGGGCGGGAGCACTGAAGCTTTCTTT
NA	TRBV5-1	TRBJ2-2	NA	CASSLERSSRTGELFF	TGCGCCAGCAGCTTGGAACGGTCCTCGAGGACCGGGGAGCTGTTTTTT
NA	TRBV3-1/TRBV3-2	TRBJ2-5	TRBD1	CASSQSGQGETLTQYF	TGTGCCAGCAGCCAAAGCGGACAGGGAGAGACCCTAACCCAGTACTTC
few	TRBV11-3	TRBJ2-5	NA	CASSFMRGRNPAGETQYF	TGTGCCAGCAGCTTTATGCGCGGTAGGAATCCTGCCGGTGAGACCCAGTACTTC
NA	TRBV28	TRBJ1-4	TRBD1	CASSWQSGGGNEKLFF	TGTGCCAGCAGTTGGCAGTCAGGGGGCGGAAATGAAAAACTGTTTTTT
once	TRBV5-1	TRBJ1-1	TRBD1	CASSFSTGENTEAFF	TGCGCCAGCAGCTTCTCCACAGGGGAGAACACTGAAGCTTTCTTT
NA	TRBV6-5	TRBJ2-7	NA	CASSYPIRTTSYEQYF	TGTGCCAGCAGCTACCCTATCCGGACAACTTCCTACGAGCAGTACTTC
NA	TRBV3-1/TRBV3-2	TRBJ2-7	NA	CAVGAGGEQYF	TGTGCAGTAGGGGCCGGGGGCGAGCAGTACTTC
NA	TRBV2	TRBJ2-1	TRBD2	CASTGGGSPYNEQFF	TGTGCCAGCACAGGCGGGGGGTCCCCCTACAATGAGCAGTTCTTC
NA	TRBV11-1	TRBJ2-7	NA	CASRLTRGYEQYF	TGTGCCAGCAGGCTCACGCGGGGTTATGAGCAGTACTTC
NA	TRBV2	TRBJ2-5	NA	CASRRSRLGGTQYF	TGTGCCAGCAGAAGGTCACGGCTGGGGGGGACCCAGTACTTC
NA	TRBV7-2	TRBJ2-6	NA	CASSLQISGANVLTF	TGTGCCAGCAGCTTACAGATCTCTGGGGCCAACGTCCTGACTTTC
NA	TRBV5-1	TRBJ1-1	TRBD1	CASSQGWTGQTEAFF	TGCGCCAGCAGCCAAGGCTGGACAGGGCAAACTGAAGCTTTCTTT
NA	TRBV4-1	TRBJ2-1	NA	CASSLETGSQFF	TGCGCCAGCAGCCTAGAGACAGGCTCGCAGTTCTTC
NA	TRBV4-2	TRBJ1-5	TRBD1	CASSQDSLGTGGNQPQHF	TGTGCCAGCAGCCAAGATTCATTGGGGACAGGGGGCAATCAGCCCCAGCATTTT
NA	TRBV29-1	TRBJ1-1	NA	CSVERQLNTEAFF	TGCAGCGTTGAAAGACAGCTAAACACTGAAGCTTTCTTT
NA	TRBV11-2	TRBJ2-1	NA	CASSLGRGEQFF	TGTGCCAGCAGCTTGGGGAGAGGGGAGCAGTTCTTC
NA	TRBV27	TRBJ2-5	TRBD1	CASSPHSTGGETQYF	TGTGCCAGCAGTCCCCATTCGACAGGGGGGGAGACCCAGTACTTC
few	TRBV4-2	TRBJ1-5	NA	CASSQDDRQGNQPQHF	TGTGCCAGCAGCCAAGATGACAGGCAGGGCAATCAGCCCCAGCATTTT
once	TRBV9	TRBJ1-2	NA	CASSVDGASGYTF	TGTGCCAGCAGCGTAGATGGGGCGAGTGGCTACACCTTC
NA	TRBV4-1	TRBJ1-2	NA	CASSQDSRNYGYTF	TGCGCCAGCAGCCAAGATTCGAGAAACTATGGCTACACCTTC